A selection of T cell receptor beta chains follows, all from one sample in a study of human T cells and chemical hapten exposure. TCRdb reanalysed the RACE reads using MiXCR and keeps one entry per CDR3 protein. The profile shows 84,000 or so distinct CDR3 sequences, over 6.5% of them singletons. The source material was whole blood, sampled in connection with sensitization to the hapten diphenylcyclopropenone (DPC). The source is a man between 35 and 55 years old with alopecia areata. Some clones in this sample may be carry-over from other donors' samples. Each CDR3 is given with its conserved first and last residue. Fields, in order: CDR3 DNA, CDR3 protein, V gene, D gene, J gene, clone size. The D gene is left open where the match is weak. The listing skips clone size in some rows; elsewhere it reads once, few, many or a size class.

CDR3 DNA: TGTGCCAGCAGTTTAATTAGCCTTGGTGCAGATACGCAGTATTTT; CDR3 protein: CASSLISLGADTQYF; V gene: TRBV28; D gene: NA; J gene: TRBJ2-3; clone size: few
CDR3 DNA: TGTGCCAGCAGTTTAGTCGGCGGGTATTACACTGAAGCTTTCTTT; CDR3 protein: CASSLVGGYYTEAFF; V gene: TRBV27; D gene: NA; J gene: TRBJ1-1; clone size: NA
CDR3 DNA: TGCGCCAGCAGCTTGGATATGGGAACAGTTAATGAAAAACTGTTTTTT; CDR3 protein: CASSLDMGTVNEKLFF; V gene: TRBV5-1; D gene: NA; J gene: TRBJ1-4; clone size: NA
CDR3 DNA: TGTGCCAGCAGTTACTCGAAGCTTGCAGGGAACTATGGCTACACCTTC; CDR3 protein: CASSYSKLAGNYGYTF; V gene: TRBV6-2/TRBV6-3; D gene: NA; J gene: TRBJ1-2; clone size: few
CDR3 DNA: TGTGCCTGGAGTGTCGGGAGAGGCGATACGCAGTATTTT; CDR3 protein: CAWSVGRGDTQYF; V gene: TRBV30; D gene: NA; J gene: TRBJ2-3; clone size: NA
CDR3 DNA: TGTGCCAGCAGCTTAGCTGGCGAGTACAATGAGCAGTTCTTC; CDR3 protein: CASSLAGEYNEQFF; V gene: TRBV11-1; D gene: NA; J gene: TRBJ2-1; clone size: few
CDR3 DNA: TGCGCCAGCAGACAGGGGGCCTATGGCTACACCTTC; CDR3 protein: CASRQGAYGYTF; V gene: TRBV5-1; D gene: TRBD1; J gene: TRBJ1-2; clone size: NA
CDR3 DNA: TGTGCCAGCAGCCCTGGAGGGGGCTTCGGCCGATACGAGCAGTACTTC; CDR3 protein: CASSPGGGFGRYEQYF; V gene: TRBV5-8; D gene: NA; J gene: TRBJ2-7; clone size: many
CDR3 DNA: TGTGCCAGCAGCTTAAATAGCGGGAGGTCTTCGCAGTATTTT; CDR3 protein: CASSLNSGRSSQYF; V gene: TRBV7-8; D gene: TRBD2; J gene: TRBJ2-3; clone size: NA
CDR3 DNA: TGTGCCAGCAGCTTGGGGACAGGGGTTAATCAGCCCCAGCATTTT; CDR3 protein: CASSLGTGVNQPQHF; V gene: TRBV5-4; D gene: TRBD1; J gene: TRBJ1-5; clone size: many
CDR3 DNA: TGTGCCACCAGTTACAGGGACAATGAGCAGTTCTTC; CDR3 protein: CATSYRDNEQFF; V gene: TRBV24-1; D gene: NA; J gene: TRBJ2-1; clone size: once
CDR3 DNA: TGTGCCAGCAGCCCTGTCCCCCGAAGCACAGATACGCAGTATTTT; CDR3 protein: CASSPVPRSTDTQYF; V gene: TRBV5-4; D gene: NA; J gene: TRBJ2-3; clone size: many
CDR3 DNA: TGCGCCAGCAGCTTACAGGCCCTACAAGAGACCCAGTACTTC; CDR3 protein: CASSLQALQETQYF; V gene: TRBV5-1; D gene: NA; J gene: TRBJ2-5; clone size: NA
CDR3 DNA: TGCAGTGCTAGGAATCCGGGACAGGGGGAAAGCATTCAGTACTTC; CDR3 protein: CSARNPGQGESIQYF; V gene: TRBV20-1; D gene: TRBD1; J gene: TRBJ2-4; clone size: many
CDR3 DNA: TGTGCCAGCAGCCCAGCGCTGGCGGGAGGCCCGTACGAGCAGTACTTC; CDR3 protein: CASSPALAGGPYEQYF; V gene: TRBV7-2; D gene: TRBD2; J gene: TRBJ2-7; clone size: few
CDR3 DNA: TGTGCCAGCAGTTTGCCGGGATCCGGGGCCAACGTCCTGACTTTC; CDR3 protein: CASSLPGSGANVLTF; V gene: TRBV12-3/TRBV12-4; D gene: NA; J gene: TRBJ2-6; clone size: many
CDR3 DNA: TGTGCCAGCAGCTTAGGGGCCGGGACTAGCGGGAGCACAGATACGCAGTATTTT; CDR3 protein: CASSLGAGTSGSTDTQYF; V gene: TRBV7-3; D gene: TRBD2; J gene: TRBJ2-3; clone size: few
CDR3 DNA: TGTGCCAGCAGTTGGGGTTACGGAGAAAAACTGTTTTTT; CDR3 protein: CASSWGYGEKLFF; V gene: TRBV27; D gene: NA; J gene: TRBJ1-4; clone size: few
CDR3 DNA: TGTGCCAGTAGAGCGGGGCGTAACAATGAGCAGTTCTTC; CDR3 protein: CASRAGRNNEQFF; V gene: TRBV2; D gene: TRBD2; J gene: TRBJ2-1; clone size: few
CDR3 DNA: TGTGCCAGCAGTTACTCGTCAATTGGACTAGCGGGAGATGCGTACGAGCAGTACTTC; CDR3 protein: CASSYSSIGLAGDAYEQYF; V gene: TRBV6-2/TRBV6-3; D gene: TRBD2; J gene: TRBJ2-7; clone size: few
CDR3 DNA: TGTGCCAGCTCACCCCGGGAACTCACTGAAGCTTTCTTT; CDR3 protein: CASSPRELTEAFF; V gene: TRBV18; D gene: NA; J gene: TRBJ1-1; clone size: many
CDR3 DNA: TGCAGCGCCCTCACAGGGGGCTTGGAGCCCCAGCATTTT; CDR3 protein: CSALTGGLEPQHF; V gene: TRBV29-1; D gene: TRBD1; J gene: TRBJ1-5; clone size: many
CDR3 DNA: TGTGCCAGCAGCATCGACCCCTCTGGCGAGCAGTACTTC; CDR3 protein: CASSIDPSGEQYF; V gene: TRBV13; D gene: NA; J gene: TRBJ2-7; clone size: few
CDR3 DNA: TGTGCCAGCAGTTATAGCAATGAGCAGTTCTTC; CDR3 protein: CASSYSNEQFF; V gene: TRBV6-2/TRBV6-3; D gene: NA; J gene: TRBJ2-1; clone size: NA
CDR3 DNA: TGTGCCAGCACCGGCACGGACTACGAGCAGTACTTC; CDR3 protein: CASTGTDYEQYF; V gene: TRBV28; D gene: NA; J gene: TRBJ2-7; clone size: NA
CDR3 DNA: TGTGCCAGCAGCTTGCGGACCTCCCTGGGCACTGAAGCTTTCTTT; CDR3 protein: CASSLRTSLGTEAFF; V gene: TRBV11-3; D gene: NA; J gene: TRBJ1-1; clone size: many
CDR3 DNA: TGTGCCAGCAGTGAGGTGGGGTCAGCCACAGATACGCAGTATTTT; CDR3 protein: CASSEVGSATDTQYF; V gene: TRBV2; D gene: NA; J gene: TRBJ2-3; clone size: NA
CDR3 DNA: TGCAGTGCTAGTCGGACAGGTTTTAGGTCTGGGGCCAACGTCCTGACTTTC; CDR3 protein: CSASRTGFRSGANVLTF; V gene: TRBV20-1; D gene: TRBD1; J gene: TRBJ2-6; clone size: many
CDR3 DNA: TGTGCCAGCAGAGAGAGTAACAGGGTTCAGCCCCAGCATTTT; CDR3 protein: CASRESNRVQPQHF; V gene: TRBV7-2; D gene: NA; J gene: TRBJ1-5; clone size: many
CDR3 DNA: TGTGCCAGCAGTCCTTCCATGCACATGACTAGCAGTAGGGAGCAGTTCTTC; CDR3 protein: CASSPSMHMTSSREQFF; V gene: TRBV6-5; D gene: TRBD2; J gene: TRBJ2-1; clone size: NA
CDR3 DNA: TGTGCCAGCAGTGACCGGGGGGCTGTTGAAAAACTGTTTTTT; CDR3 protein: CASSDRGAVEKLFF; V gene: TRBV2; D gene: NA; J gene: TRBJ1-4; clone size: many